This TCR beta chain was obtained from a study of T cells in pancreatic ductal adenocarcinoma. Only in-frame clones appear in the TCRdb table, and some are missing; sequencing was by immunoSEQ multiplex PCR. The sample includes over 85,000 clones, more than 90% of them seen just once. Selected pancreatic ductal adenocarcinoma patients had undergone surgery without neoadjuvant therapy. The CDR3 runs 15 residues. The chain is built from TRBV21-1 and TRBJ2-1; the table names TRBD2, a call not compared with the DNA. TRBV21-1 is reported as a pseudogene. Sequenced material: PBMCs. The clonotype originates from a human donor with pancreatic ductal adenocarcinoma. CDR3 residues: CASSKDEREGHEQFF. CDR3 bases: TGTGCCAGCAGCAAAGACGAGCGGGAGGGCCATGAGCAGTTCTTC.